These 31 T cell receptor beta chains were sequenced from one sample in a study of lymphopenia after photon versus proton radiotherapy. Profiling relied on immunoSEQ multiplex PCR, and the TCRdb table lists in-frame clones only, not all of them. The sample has about 19,000 clones, 85% to 95% seen once; the top ten hold around 6.5%. The input for sequencing was peripheral blood, taken from a patient treated with photon-based radiotherapy. The receptors shown here come from a man in his 60s with pancreatic cancer.

This clone was found a few times. This chain joins TRBV7-6 and TRBJ1-6; 9 positions match TRBD1. Trimming cost V 5 bases and J 10 bases; bases outside gene matches: 3. Germline V gene data show CDR1 as SGHVS and CDR2 as FNYEAQ. This CDR3 spans 13 amino acids. The CDR3 region has the DNA TGTGCCAGCAGCCCAGGACAGGGGTCACCCCTCCACTTT. Protein: CASSPGQGSPLHF.

This clone was seen a handful of times. This chain joins TRBV30 and TRBJ1-1; D gene ambiguous. The CDR3 runs 10 residues. Trimming took 4 bases from V and 8 from J, leaving 8 bases between them. The germline CDR1 and CDR2 sequences are GTSNPN and SVGIG (reference sequence). This CDR3 is CAWNQAEAFF. The CDR3 DNA follows: TGTGCCTGGAATCAGGCAGAAGCTTTCTTT.

V usage is TRBV5-1 and J usage is TRBJ2-1, with TRBD1 matching 10 bases. Germline CDR1 and CDR2: SGHRS and YFSETQ. CDR3 length: 16 residues. J was trimmed by 0 bases and V by 4 bases; bases with no gene match: 4. CDR3 nucleotide sequence: TGCGCCAGCAGCCCCAGGACAGGGGGCTCCTACAATGAGCAGTTCTTC. This sequence encodes CASSPRTGGSYNEQFF.

The rearrangement links TRBV5-1 to TRBJ2-7; D tentatively reads TRBD1 or TRBD2 (5 bases each). The germline CDR1 and CDR2 sequences are SGHRS and YFSETQ. The CDR3 loop spans 15 amino acids. V lost 0 bases to trimming and J lost 3 bases, with 13 bases between them. DNA of the CDR3: TGCGCCAGCAGCTTGGGGCTGGGACCGGTCTACGAGCAGTACTTC. This sequence encodes CASSLGLGPVYEQYF.

This clone was observed once. The DNA of the CDR3 is TGTGCCAGCAGCCCGGACAGGGGTCGAGCCCACAAAGAGACCCAGTACTTC. The encoded protein is CASSPDRGRAHKETQYF. The V and J genes are TRBV2 and TRBJ2-5, with 9 bases aligning to TRBD1. V lost 6 bases and J lost 3; bases outside the gene matches: 14. CDR1 is SNHLY and CDR2 is FYNNEI in the germline V gene. This CDR3 contains 17 residues.

This clone was observed a handful of times. The CDR3: CASSPGVYGYTF. In nucleotides, the CDR3 is TGTGCCAGTAGCCCCGGAGTCTATGGCTACACCTTC. This rearrangement joins TRBV19 to TRBJ1-2, with no clear D. Germline V gene data show CDR1 as LNHDA and CDR2 as SQIVND (reference sequence). V shed 6 bases and J shed 4 bases, with 9 bases lying between them. The length of the CDR3 is 12 residues. Variable domain in full (rest from reference TRBV19 and TRBJ1-2): DGGITQSPKYLFRKEGQNVTLSCEQNLNHDAMYWYRQDPGQGLRLIYYSQIVNDFQKGDIAEGYSVSREKKESFPLTVTSAQKNPTAFYLCASSPGVYGYTFGSGTRLTVV.

The rearrangement links TRBV6-1 to TRBJ2-3; no clear D gene. The CDR3 totals 14 residues. V was trimmed by 6 bases and J by 4 bases, leaving 14 bases between them. The germline gives CDR1 MNHNS, CDR2 SASEGT. The DNA for the CDR3 is TGTGCCAGCAGCCCGGCCTCTACCCCAGATACGCAGTATTTT. Protein product: CASSPASTPDTQYF.

The V gene is TRBV9, the J gene TRBJ2-3, with 10 nucleotides matching TRBD2. Germline-derived CDR1 and CDR2 are SGDLS and YYNGEE. There are 15 residues in the CDR3. Germline trimming cut 0 bases from V and 9 bases from J; bases unmatched to any gene: 7. Here the CDR3 DNA reads TGTGCCAGCAGCGTAGCTAGCGGGGGTCAAAGAACGCAGTATTTT. It translates to CASSVASGGQRTQYF.

The chain employs TRBV5-6 and TRBJ2-7; the D is unclear. Trimming cost V 0 bases and J 2 bases, with 9 bases left between them. The CDR3 contains 14 residues. The germline V gene encodes CDR1 SGHDT and CDR2 YYEEEE. The CDR3 DNA reads as TGTGCCAGCAGCTTGGGTTCATCCACCTACGAGCAGTACTTC. It encodes CASSLGSSTYEQYF.

The V call is TRBV9, the J call TRBJ1-3; D possibly corresponds to TRBD1 (6 bases). This CDR3 is 15 amino acids long. The V gene lost 4 bases and the J gene lost 7 bases, with 18 bases spanning the gap. Per the germline V gene, CDR1 is SGDLS and CDR2 is YYNGEE. CDR3 residues: CASSWGALHGNTIYF. For the CDR3, the DNA is TGTGCCAGCAGCTGGGGGGCACTTCACGGGAACACCATATATTTT.

The chain has TRBV7-2 and TRBJ2-5, with TRBD1 matching over 7 bases. J gave up 11 bases and V 3 bases, and 12 bases lay outside the gene matches. Looked up from germline, CDR1 is SGHTA and CDR2 is FQGNSA. This CDR3 has 14 residues. The CDR3 here is CASSLRQGTGEQYF. CDR3 nucleotides: TGTGCCAGCAGCTTGCGACAGGGAACAGGAGAGCAGTACTTC.

This chain links TRBV10-3 with TRBJ1-5; possible D gene TRBD1, 6 bases. Germline V CDR1 and CDR2: ENHRY, SYGVKD. V gave up 2 bases and J gave up 7 bases, with 6 bases separating them. CDR3 length: 12 residues. DNA of the CDR3: TGTGCCATCAGTGAGACAGGGCAGCCCCAGCATTTT. Translating gives CAISETGQPQHF.

The CDR3 region has the DNA TGTGCCAGCAGCATGGCGGGTCCGGGGGGCAATGAGCAGTTCTTC. Its protein is CASSMAGPGGNEQFF. The chain employs TRBV21-1 and TRBJ2-1; whether TRBD2, the table's D call, matches the DNA was not checked. TRBV21-1 is marked as a pseudogene. The CDR3 sequence is 15 residues long.

V gene TRBV7-9 combines with J gene TRBJ2-3; 9 nucleotides agree with TRBD2. Germline assignment: CDR1 SEHNR and CDR2 FQNEAQ (reference sequence). After removal of 8 bases from V and 3 bases from J, the junction contained 21 bases not matched to a gene. This CDR3 is built from 19 residues. This CDR3 reads CASLSRGLAHPGRTDTQYF. CDR3 bases: TGTGCCAGCCTAAGTAGGGGACTAGCCCATCCCGGTAGGACAGATACGCAGTATTTT.

This clone was detected only once. The chain employs TRBV5-1 and TRBJ2-7; no definite D call. The CDR3 totals 14 residues. V lost 4 bases, J lost 0 bases, and 11 bases lay in between. Germline V gene lookup returns CDR1 SGHRS and CDR2 YFSETQ. The CDR3 sequence is CASSGELSSYEQYF. Here the CDR3 DNA reads TGCGCCAGCAGCGGCGAACTAAGCTCCTACGAGCAGTACTTC.

V usage is TRBV14 and J usage is TRBJ2-7, with D unclear. The length of the CDR3 is 13 residues. The V gene's germline CDR1 is SGHDN and CDR2 FVKESK. The ends were cut back, 1 base at V and 0 bases at J, with 4 bases in the middle. CDR3 nucleotides: TGTGCCAGCAGCCAAGTGAGCTCCTACGAGCAGTACTTC. Protein product: CASSQVSSYEQYF.

The chain joins TRBV6-1 to TRBJ1-3, with unresolved D. V dropped 1 base and J dropped 4 bases, with 14 bases sitting between them. The V gene's germline CDR1 is MNHNS and CDR2 SASEGT. This CDR3 contains 16 residues. The CDR3 DNA reads as TGTGCCAGCAGTGAAGTTTTGATGGGGTTAGGAAACACCATATATTTT. Translation: CASSEVLMGLGNTIYF.

This clone was picked up a small number of times. The chain is built from TRBV7-3 and TRBJ2-5, with a weak D call TRBD1 (5 bases). Germline CDR1 SGHTA, CDR2 FQGTGA. Trimming cost V 5 bases and J 0 bases, with 7 bases left between them. The CDR3 is made up of 13 amino acids. CDR3 nucleotide sequence: TGTGCCAGCAGCCCAGGGAACCAAGAGACCCAGTACTTC. This encodes CASSPGNQETQYF.

Written as DNA, the CDR3 is TGTGCCAGCTCACCGGGACAGAATAATCAGCCCCAGCATTTT. As protein: CASSPGQNNQPQHF. The chain links TRBV18 to TRBJ1-5; TRBD1 aligns across 7 bases. CDR1 KGHSH and CDR2 LQKENI come from the germline V gene. Trimming removed 3 bases from V and 4 bases from J; junction bases left unmatched: 3. The CDR3 covers 14 residues.

The chain couples TRBV5-6 to TRBJ1-4, with D maybe TRBD1 (6 bases). The CDR3 totals 17 residues. The germline CDR1 and CDR2 sequences are SGHDT and YYEEEE. V was clipped by 1 base and J by 0 bases, with 13 bases between them. The CDR3 DNA sequence: TGTGCCAGCAGCTTGCCAGGGGCCGCTGCAACTAATGAAAAACTGTTTTTT. This codes for CASSLPGAAATNEKLFF.

The chain couples TRBV7-3 to TRBJ1-2; D not resolved. Germline CDR1 is SGHTA and CDR2 is FQGTGA. V was pared by 3 bases and J by 8 bases, with 13 bases between. This CDR3 has 13 residues. CDR3 nucleotide sequence: TGTGCCAGCAGCTTGGGCGGTGGTGACGGCTACACCTTC. Its protein product is CASSLGGGDGYTF.

This rearrangement joins TRBV19 to TRBJ1-2, with D tentatively TRBD1 (6 bases). Trimming shortened V by 3 bases and J by 7 bases, and 15 bases separated the two germline ends. CDR1 and CDR2 from the germline V gene are LNHDA and SQIVND (reference sequence). This CDR3 has 14 residues. CDR3 nucleotides: TGTGCCAGTAGTATCCCAGGGGCTCGTATTGGCTACACCTTC. This sequence encodes CASSIPGARIGYTF.

This chain uses TRBV19 with TRBJ2-3; 8 nucleotides match TRBD2. CDR3 length: 15 amino acids. Per the germline V gene, CDR1 is LNHDA and CDR2 is SQIVND (reference sequence). V dropped 4 bases and J dropped 0; count of bases not matched to a gene: 3. CDR3 coding DNA: TGTGCCAGTAGTACTGTAGCGGGGAGCACAGATACGCAGTATTTT. This sequence encodes CASSTVAGSTDTQYF.

V is TRBV9 and J is TRBJ1-2; D is perhaps TRBD1 (6 bases). The CDR3 sequence is 13 residues long. The V gene lost 6 bases and the J gene lost 7 bases, with 16 bases spanning the gap. Per the germline V gene, CDR1 is SGDLS and CDR2 is YYNGEE. CDR3 in amino acids: CASTRGGIGGYTF. CDR3 DNA sequence: TGTGCCAGCACCCGAGGGGGGATAGGTGGCTACACCTTC.

The J gene is TRBJ1-4, the V gene TRBV6-1; 7 bases are shared with TRBD1. CDR3 length: 15 residues. Trimming at V came to 6 bases and at J to 0 bases, leaving 4 bases not matched to a gene. Germline V gives CDR1 MNHNS, CDR2 SASEGT. The CDR3 region has the DNA TGTGCCAGCAGGGCCGGGACAGCAACTAATGAAAAACTGTTTTTT. It is translated as CASRAGTATNEKLFF.

The genes are TRBV30 and TRBJ2-7; possibly TRBD2 for D (7 bases). The CDR3 covers 14 residues. Germline CDR1 reads GTSNPN; CDR2 reads SVGIG (reference sequence). V was shortened by 4 bases and J by 2 bases, with 15 bases between the two germline ends. CDR3 sequence: CAWKAGAPPYEQYF. DNA of the CDR3: TGTGCCTGGAAGGCGGGGGCTCCCCCCTACGAGCAGTACTTC.

This sequence joins TRBV11-3 and TRBJ2-1, with TRBD2 matching over 11 bases. Germline CDR1 and CDR2: SGHNT and YENEEA. The CDR3 is 15 amino acids. Trimming at V came to 5 bases and at J to 5 bases, leaving 5 bases not matched to a gene. The CDR3 DNA is TGTGCCAGCAGCCCTAGCGGGGGGCGGGACAATGAGCAGTTCTTC. Amino acids: CASSPSGGRDNEQFF. Full variable domain (rest looked up from reference TRBV11-3 and TRBJ2-1): EAGVVQSPRYKIIEKKQPVAFWCNPISGHNTLYWYLQNLGQGPELLIRYENEEAVDDSQLPKDRFSAERLKGVDSTLKIQPAELGDSAVYLCASSPSGGRDNEQFFGPGTRLTVL.

The gene calls are TRBV5-4 and TRBJ2-7, with D uncertain. Trimming stripped 4 bases from V and 4 bases from J, with 15 bases between. CDR1 is SGHNT, CDR2 YYREEE, per germline (reference sequence). This CDR3 has 14 amino acids. DNA for the CDR3: TGTGCCAGCAGCAACCGGGCCGCCTCATACGAGCAGTACTTC. As protein: CASSNRAASYEQYF. The full variable domain, in which reference TRBV5-4 and TRBJ2-7 provide the parts outside the CDR3, is ETGVTQSPTHLIKTRGQQVTLRCSSQSGHNTVSWYQQALGQGPQFIFQYYREEENGRGNFPPRFSGLQFPNYSSELNVNALELDDSALYLCASSNRAASYEQYFGPGTRLTVT.

V is TRBV7-2 and J is TRBJ2-1; possibly TRBD2 for D (6 bases). V gave up 7 bases and J gave up 8 bases, with 18 bases separating them. The CDR3 consists of 14 residues. Germline assignment: CDR1 SGHTA and CDR2 FQGNSA. This chain's CDR3 is CASTRRRGLDEQFF. CDR3 DNA: TGTGCCAGCACTAGGCGGCGGGGTCTCGATGAGCAGTTCTTC.

The J gene is TRBJ2-3, the V gene TRBV13; 9 bases are shared with TRBD1. Germline loops: CDR1 PRHDT, CDR2 FYEKMQ (reference sequence). The CDR3 extends over 15 amino acids. After removal of 2 bases from V and 1 base from J, the junction contained 1 base not matched to a gene. The CDR3 protein is CASSLRQGGTDTQYF. CDR3 nucleotides: TGTGCCAGCAGCTTACGACAGGGGGGCACAGATACGCAGTATTTT. Supplemented by reference TRBV13 and TRBJ2-3, the full variable domain reads AAGVIQSPRHLIKEKRETATLKCYPIPRHDTVYWYQQGPGQDPQFLISFYEKMQSDKGSIPDRFSAQQFSDYHSELNMSSLELGDSALYFCASSLRQGGTDTQYFGPGTRLTVL.

The rearrangement uses TRBV4-2 and TRBJ2-3, with 11 bases matching TRBD2. J lost 6 bases, V lost 4 bases, and 9 bases had no gene match. The CDR3 loop spans 16 amino acids. Germline CDR1 is LGHNA and CDR2 is YNFKEQ. CDR3: CASSPRLVAGGDTQYF. CDR3 DNA sequence: TGTGCCAGCAGCCCCCGGTTGGTAGCGGGGGGGGATACGCAGTATTTT.